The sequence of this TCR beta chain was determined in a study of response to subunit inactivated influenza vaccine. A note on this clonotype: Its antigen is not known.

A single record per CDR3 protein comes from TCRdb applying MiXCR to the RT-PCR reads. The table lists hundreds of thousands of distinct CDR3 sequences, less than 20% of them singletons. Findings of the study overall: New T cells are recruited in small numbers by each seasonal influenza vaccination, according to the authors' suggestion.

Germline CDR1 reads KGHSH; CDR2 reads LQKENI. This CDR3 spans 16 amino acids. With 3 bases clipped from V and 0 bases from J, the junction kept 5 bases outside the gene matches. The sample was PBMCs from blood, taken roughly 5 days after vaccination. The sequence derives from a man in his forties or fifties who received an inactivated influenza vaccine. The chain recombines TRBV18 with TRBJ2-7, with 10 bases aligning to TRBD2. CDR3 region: CASSPPGLADSYEQYF. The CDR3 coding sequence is TGTGCCAGCTCACCCCCTGGACTAGCGGACTCCTACGAGCAGTACTTC.